Below, 8 T cell receptor beta chains from the same sample are listed, as sequenced in a study of a mutant IDH1 vaccine in newly diagnosed glioma. TCRdb keeps only in-frame clones here, not all; method: immunoSEQ multiplex PCR. The table lists 56,000 or so clones, roughly 72% of them singletons, with 4.9% in the top ten. The time point here: week 47, end of study. Each dose of the vaccine consisted of 300 ug of mutant IDH1 20-mer peptide, with topical imiquimod. Antigens of these TCRs are unknown. Sequencing was performed on PBMCs, taken from a glioma patient whose treatment included an IDH1 peptide vaccine. The origin of the receptors is a woman aged 40 to 55 with glioma. Some clones in this sample may be carry-over from other donors' samples.

The chain uses TRBV9 and TRBJ1-3, with D tentatively TRBD1 (5 bases). Trimming took off 1 base at V and 1 base at J, with 6 bases between the two ends. The V gene's germline CDR1 is SGDLS and CDR2 YYNGEE. The CDR3 has 14 residues. The CDR3 coding sequence is TGTGCCAGCAGCGTACAGGGATCTGGAAACACCATATATTTT. The encoded protein is CASSVQGSGNTIYF. The full variable domain, rest sourced from reference TRBV9 and TRBJ1-3, is DSGVTQTPKHLITATGQRVTLRCSPRSGDLSVYWYQQSLDQGLQFLIQYYNGEERAKGNILERFSAQQFPDLHSELNLSSLELGDSALYFCASSVQGSGNTIYFGEGSWLTVV.

This clone was seen a few times. V is TRBV27 and J is TRBJ2-5; D possibly corresponds to TRBD2 (5 bases). Germline CDR1 reads MNHEY; CDR2 reads SMNVEV (reference sequence). V was clipped by 6 bases and J by 2 bases, with 22 bases between them. The CDR3 extends over 17 amino acids. CDR3 DNA sequence: TGTGCCAGCAGCGATCTCGGACTCCAGGCCACACAAGAGACCCAGTACTTC. It translates to CASSDLGLQATQETQYF.

This chain joins TRBV25-1 and TRBJ2-3, with a weak D call TRBD1 (6 bases). The CDR3 totals 15 residues. Trimming removed 3 bases from V and 5 bases from J, with 15 bases in between. Germline CDR1 reads MGHDK; CDR2 reads SYGVNS. Here the CDR3 reads CASSEPQGAGDTQYF. DNA of the CDR3: TGTGCCAGCAGTGAGCCACAGGGCGCGGGAGATACGCAGTATTTT.

The V and J genes are TRBV19 and TRBJ1-5; a possible D gene is TRBD1 (5 bases). The V end was cut by 4 bases, the J end by 3 bases, with 13 bases between. CDR1 and CDR2 (germline): LNHDA, SQIVND (reference sequence). The CDR3 length is 15 residues. The CDR3 spells CASSNLAGANQPQHF. The CDR3 coding sequence is TGTGCCAGTAGTAACTTGGCCGGGGCCAATCAGCCCCAGCATTTT.

The V gene is TRBV7-8, the J gene TRBJ1-1; D remains unclear. Germline V gene lookup returns CDR1 SGHVS and CDR2 FQNEAQ. V lost 5 bases and J lost 1, with 8 bases in between. The CDR3 has 13 residues. The CDR3 sequence is CASSPPANTEAFF. In DNA form, the CDR3 reads TGTGCCAGCAGCCCCCCCGCGAACACTGAAGCTTTCTTT.

V usage is TRBV9 and J usage is TRBJ2-5, with a possible D match to TRBD1 (5 bases). Germline loops: CDR1 SGDLS, CDR2 YYNGEE. V was pared by 1 base and J by 1 base, with 8 bases between. CDR3 length: 14 residues. The CDR3 spells CASSVQGLQETQYF. The CDR3 region has the DNA TGTGCCAGCAGCGTACAGGGCCTCCAAGAGACCCAGTACTTC.

The J gene is TRBJ2-1, the V gene TRBV9; TRBD2 matches at 8 bases. V lost 0 bases to trimming and J lost 3 bases; unmatched junction nucleotides: 2. The CDR3 sequence is 15 residues long. Looked up from germline, CDR1 is SGDLS and CDR2 is YYNGEE. CDR3 sequence (DNA): TGTGCCAGCAGCGTAGTGGCGGGGGGCTACAATGAGCAGTTCTTC. Translated, it gives CASSVVAGGYNEQFF.

The rearrangement joins TRBV5-4 to TRBJ1-6, with 9 bases aligning to TRBD1. Germline V lookup: CDR1 SGHNT, CDR2 YYREEE (reference sequence). V lost 0 bases to trimming and J lost 8 bases; unmatched junction nucleotides: 6. There are 16 residues in the CDR3. CDR3 nucleotides: TGTGCCAGCAGCTTGGGGTGGGGACAGGGAGATTCACCCCTCCACTTT. It encodes CASSLGWGQGDSPLHF.